This TCR beta chain comes out of a study of neurological immune-mediated disorders. This clonotype showed up many times. Its antigen is as yet unknown. The V and J ends lost 5 bases and 7 bases respectively, with 13 bases between them. CDR1 SGHRS and CDR2 YFSETQ come from the germline V gene. The CDR3 sequence is 14 residues long. Using its own MiXCR run on the 5' RACE reads, TCRdb lists one record per CDR3 protein. The sample consists of tens of thousands of distinct CDR3 sequences, 8% to 13% of them appearing once. Study findings and constraints: HTLV-1-associated myelopathy had the most TCR clonal expansion, while multiple sclerosis had the least, a level that fell below healthy controls.

The sequencing sample was made of PBMCs. The J gene is TRBJ1-6, the V gene TRBV5-1, with D unresolved. The sequence was obtained from a woman in her fifties or sixties with HTLV-1-associated myelopathy (HAM/TSP). CDR3 nucleotides: TGCGCCAGCAGTCTCGGGAACCAAAATTCACCCCTCCACTTT. Protein sequence: CASSLGNQNSPLHF.